The 10 T cell receptor beta chains presented below share a single source sample, sequenced in a study of radiation and T cells in renal cell carcinoma (dated by TCRdb to the early 2020s). Receptor amplification or capture employed the immunoSEQ multiplex PCR assay. TCRdb took over this immuneACCESS table, retaining in-frame rearrangements with V and J assigned. Such tables are incomplete; in checked studies, under half of the missing clones stem from an unresolved V gene, and the remainder is unexplained. This sample lists about 150,000 clones; 87% were detected once. The ten largest clonotypes hold 10% to 15% of the sample. In the paper's terms, the time point label means: blood 2 weeks post-SBRT. This sample's treatment or condition label indicates: 15 Gy SBRT to primary tumor, nephrectomy 4 weeks later. The starting material was blood, obtained from a patient whose treatment included radiotherapy and nephrectomy. The receptor source for this set is a woman aged 50 to 60 with renal cell carcinoma.

This rearrangement joins TRBV2 to TRBJ1-5; D may be TRBD1 (5 bases). The germline V and J ends were trimmed by 6 bases and 6 bases, with 15 bases remaining between them. Per the germline V gene, CDR1 is SNHLY and CDR2 is FYNNEI. The CDR3 covers 14 residues. As DNA, the CDR3 is TGTGCCAGCAGCGGGGACCCCGAGGGTCAGCCCCAGCATTTT. This translates into CASSGDPEGQPQHF.

V and J are TRBV9 and TRBJ1-6; D call uncertain. The ends were cut back, 4 bases at V and 10 bases at J, with 15 bases in the middle. The CDR3 extends over 14 amino acids. The germline V gene encodes CDR1 SGDLS and CDR2 YYNGEE. The CDR3 nucleotides are TGTGCCAGCAGCCCCCACACTGCGGGCTCACCCCTCCACTTT. Translation gives CASSPHTAGSPLHF.

There are a few counts of this clone. The V and J genes are TRBV10-3 and TRBJ1-6, with D hard to call. Trimming left V 6 bases short and J 5 bases short, with 5 bases between. The germline gives CDR1 ENHRY, CDR2 SYGVKD. The CDR3 has 12 amino acids. The DNA for the CDR3 is TGTGCCATCAGCGAAGATAATTCACCCCTCCACTTT. Amino acid sequence: CAISEDNSPLHF.

This chain joins TRBV2 and TRBJ1-1; D not certain. Trimming took off 6 bases at V and 3 bases at J, with 5 bases between the two ends. CDR1 is SNHLY, CDR2 FYNNEI, per germline. CDR3 length equals 11 residues. Here the CDR3 DNA reads TGTGCCAGCAGGGCAGACACTGAAGCTTTCTTT. The encoded protein is CASRADTEAFF. Full variable domain (missing parts from reference TRBV2 and TRBJ1-1): EPEVTQTPSHQVTQMGQEVILRCVPISNHLYFYWYRQILGQKVEFLVSFYNNEISEKSEIFDDQFSVERPDGSNFTLKIRSTKLEDSAMYFCASRADTEAFFGQGTRLTVV.

The V and J genes are TRBV5-1 and TRBJ2-3; D uncertain. The CDR3 is 12 amino acids. Germline CDR1 and CDR2: SGHRS and YFSETQ. V lost 2 bases and J lost 2, with 3 bases in between. The CDR3 region is CASSFHTDTQYF. The CDR3 coding sequence is TGCGCCAGCAGCTTTCACACAGATACGCAGTATTTT.

For the CDR3, the DNA is TGTGCCACCTCGCTGTCGGAGACCCAGTACTTC. It is translated as CATSLSETQYF. The V call is TRBV6-5, the J call TRBJ2-5; D ambiguous. Germline loops: CDR1 MNHEY, CDR2 SVGAGI. V was pared by 10 bases and J by 5 bases, with 11 bases between. This CDR3 has 11 amino acids.

The V gene is TRBV7-9, the J gene TRBJ2-7, with D perhaps TRBD1 or TRBD2 (5 bases each). Deletions cut 5 bases from V and 2 bases from J, with 22 bases between. Germline CDR1 reads SEHNR; CDR2 reads FQNEAQ (reference sequence). The CDR3 has 17 amino acids. CDR3 DNA: TGTGCCAGCAGCCCGCAACTCTATCGGGACGTAACCTACGAGCAGTACTTC. Residues: CASSPQLYRDVTYEQYF.

The chain carries TRBV5-1 and TRBJ1-6; TRBD1 agrees at 10 bases. The CDR3 runs 15 residues. The germline CDR1 and CDR2 sequences are SGHRS and YFSETQ. V trimming: 2 bases; J trimming: 6 bases; junction bases outside the gene matches: 2. This chain's CDR3 is CASSLGQGVNSPLHF. The CDR3 region has the DNA TGCGCCAGCAGCTTAGGACAGGGGGTTAATTCACCCCTCCACTTT.

The J gene is TRBJ2-7, the V gene TRBV6-5; no clear D. Trimming pared 7 bases from V and 7 bases from J, leaving 20 bases between. Germline V lookup: CDR1 MNHEY, CDR2 SVGAGI. This CDR3 comprises 14 residues. The CDR3 is CASTLGLRLGEQYF. In DNA, the CDR3 is TGTGCCAGCACCCTCGGCTTGCGGCTCGGAGAGCAGTACTTC.

The V and J genes are TRBV9 and TRBJ2-1, with TRBD1 matching over 8 bases. V lost 3 bases and J lost 3; bases outside the gene matches: 8. Germline assignment: CDR1 SGDLS and CDR2 YYNGEE. The CDR3 covers 16 residues. CDR3: CASSAFQGTGYNEQFF. CDR3 nucleotides: TGTGCCAGCAGCGCCTTCCAGGGGACAGGCTACAATGAGCAGTTCTTC. Looking up the rest from reference TRBV9 and TRBJ2-1 gives the full variable domain: DSGVTQTPKHLITATGQRVTLRCSPRSGDLSVYWYQQSLDQGLQFLIQYYNGEERAKGNILERFSAQQFPDLHSELNLSSLELGDSALYFCASSAFQGTGYNEQFFGPGTRLTVL.